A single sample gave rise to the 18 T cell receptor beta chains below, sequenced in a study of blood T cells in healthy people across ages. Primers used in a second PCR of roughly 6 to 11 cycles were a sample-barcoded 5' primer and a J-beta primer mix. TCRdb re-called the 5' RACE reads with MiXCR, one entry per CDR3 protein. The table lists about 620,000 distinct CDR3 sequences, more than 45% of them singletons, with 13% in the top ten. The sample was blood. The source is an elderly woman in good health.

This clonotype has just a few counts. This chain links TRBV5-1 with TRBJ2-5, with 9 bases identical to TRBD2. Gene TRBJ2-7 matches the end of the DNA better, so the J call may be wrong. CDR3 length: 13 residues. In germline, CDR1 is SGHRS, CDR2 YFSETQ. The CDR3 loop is CASSGLAGFEQYF. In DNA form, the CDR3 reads TGCGCCAGCAGCGGCCTAGCGGGATTCGAGCAGTACTTC.

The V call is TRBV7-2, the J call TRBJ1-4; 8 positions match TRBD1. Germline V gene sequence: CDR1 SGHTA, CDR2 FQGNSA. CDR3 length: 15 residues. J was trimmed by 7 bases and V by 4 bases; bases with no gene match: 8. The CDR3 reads CASSSVTGVGEKLFF. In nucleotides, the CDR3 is TGTGCCAGCAGCTCCGTGACAGGGGTGGGTGAAAAACTGTTTTTT.

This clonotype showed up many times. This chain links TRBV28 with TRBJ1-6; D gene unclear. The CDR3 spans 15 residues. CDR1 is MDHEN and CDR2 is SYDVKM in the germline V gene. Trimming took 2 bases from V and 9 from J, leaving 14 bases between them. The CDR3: CASSLPSDGVSPLHF. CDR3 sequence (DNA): TGTGCCAGCAGTTTACCCAGCGATGGAGTTTCACCCCTCCACTTT.

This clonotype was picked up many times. The CDR3 loop is CASRDGPSNYGYTF. CDR3 DNA sequence: TGTGCCAGCCGGGACGGGCCCTCTAACTATGGCTACACCTTC. The chain joins TRBV6-2 or TRBV6-3 to TRBJ1-2; TRBD1 might be the D (5 bases). V dropped 8 bases and J dropped 0 bases, with 13 bases sitting between them. The CDR3 loop spans 14 amino acids. Germline V gene sequence: CDR1 MNHEY, CDR2 SVGEGT.

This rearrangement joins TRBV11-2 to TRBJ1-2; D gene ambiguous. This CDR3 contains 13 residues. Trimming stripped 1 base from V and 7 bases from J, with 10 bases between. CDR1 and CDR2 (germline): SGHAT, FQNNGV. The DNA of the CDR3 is TGTGCCAGCAGCTTAGCTTTGTCGGGTGGCTACACCTTC. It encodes CASSLALSGGYTF.

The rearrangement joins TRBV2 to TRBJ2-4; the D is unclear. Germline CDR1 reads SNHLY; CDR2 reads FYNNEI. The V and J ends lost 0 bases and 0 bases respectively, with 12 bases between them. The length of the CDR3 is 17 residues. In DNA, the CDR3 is TGTGCCAGCAGTGAAGCACGCCCCGCACTAGCCAAAAACATTCAGTACTTC. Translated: CASSEARPALAKNIQYF.

For the CDR3, the DNA is TGTGCCAGCTCACGACGGACTAGCGGGGTAGATACGCAGTATTTT. Its protein is CASSRRTSGVDTQYF. The rearrangement uses TRBV18 and TRBJ2-3, with 12 bases matching TRBD2. The CDR3 length is 15 residues. Germline trimming cut 4 bases from V and 5 bases from J; bases unmatched to any gene: 4. The germline V gene has CDR1 KGHSH and CDR2 LQKENI. The variable domain in full, with the rest retrieved from reference TRBV18 and TRBJ2-3, is NAGVMQNPRHLVRRRGQEARLRCSPMKGHSHVYWYRQLPEEGLKFMVYLQKENIIDESGMPKERFSAEFPKEGPSILRIQQVVRGDSAAYFCASSRRTSGVDTQYFGPGTRLTVL.

The CDR3 region has the DNA TGTGCCAGCAGCCAAGGGGAGGGACAGGGAGGTGAAAAACTGTTTTTT. Translating it yields CASSQGEGQGGEKLFF. The gene calls are TRBV2 and TRBJ1-4; 9 bases align to TRBD1. V shed 6 bases and J 7 bases; nucleotides not matched to a gene: 12. Germline lookup yields CDR1 SNHLY and CDR2 FYNNEI. CDR3 length equals 16 residues. Together with reference TRBV2 and TRBJ1-4, the CDR3 gives the full variable domain: EPEVTQTPSHQVTQMGQEVILRCVPISNHLYFYWYRQILGQKVEFLVSFYNNEISEKSEIFDDQFSVERPDGSNFTLKIRSTKLEDSAMYFCASSQGEGQGGEKLFFGSGTQLSVL.

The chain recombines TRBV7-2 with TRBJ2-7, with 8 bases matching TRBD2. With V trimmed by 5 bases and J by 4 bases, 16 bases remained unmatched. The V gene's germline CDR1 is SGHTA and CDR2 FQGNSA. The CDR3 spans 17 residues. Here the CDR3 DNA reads TGTGCCAGCAGCGACCTCCCTGGGAGCGGGAGTGGTTACGAGCAGTACTTC. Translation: CASSDLPGSGSGYEQYF.

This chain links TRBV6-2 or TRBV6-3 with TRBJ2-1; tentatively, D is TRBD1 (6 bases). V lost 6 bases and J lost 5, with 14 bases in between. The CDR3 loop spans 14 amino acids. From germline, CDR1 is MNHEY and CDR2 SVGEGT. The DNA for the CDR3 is TGTGCCAGCAGCGACCCGACAGGCAACAATGAGCAGTTCTTC. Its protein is CASSDPTGNNEQFF.

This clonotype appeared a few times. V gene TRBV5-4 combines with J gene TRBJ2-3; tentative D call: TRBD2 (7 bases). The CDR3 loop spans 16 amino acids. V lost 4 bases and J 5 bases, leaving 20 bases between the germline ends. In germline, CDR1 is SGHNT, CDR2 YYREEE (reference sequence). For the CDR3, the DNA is TGTGCCAGCAGCCTCCCCCTCGCGGGGGCTGGAGATACGCAGTATTTT. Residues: CASSLPLAGAGDTQYF. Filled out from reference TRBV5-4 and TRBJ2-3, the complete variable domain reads ETGVTQSPTHLIKTRGQQVTLRCSSQSGHNTVSWYQQALGQGPQFIFQYYREEENGRGNFPPRFSGLQFPNYSSELNVNALELDDSALYLCASSLPLAGAGDTQYFGPGTRLTVL.

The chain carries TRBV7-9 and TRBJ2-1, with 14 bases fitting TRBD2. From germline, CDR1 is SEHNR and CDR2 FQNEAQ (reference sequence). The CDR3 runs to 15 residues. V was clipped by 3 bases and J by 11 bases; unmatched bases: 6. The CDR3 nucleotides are TGTGCCAGCAGCTTCCTGGGACTAGCGGGAGAAAAGCAGTTCTTC. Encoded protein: CASSFLGLAGEKQFF. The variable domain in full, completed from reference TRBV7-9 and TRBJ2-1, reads DTGVSQNPRHKITKRGQNVTFRCDPISEHNRLYWYRQTLGQGPEFLTYFQNEAQLEKSRLLSDRFSAERPKGSFSTLEIQRTEQGDSAMYLCASSFLGLAGEKQFFGPGTRLTVL.

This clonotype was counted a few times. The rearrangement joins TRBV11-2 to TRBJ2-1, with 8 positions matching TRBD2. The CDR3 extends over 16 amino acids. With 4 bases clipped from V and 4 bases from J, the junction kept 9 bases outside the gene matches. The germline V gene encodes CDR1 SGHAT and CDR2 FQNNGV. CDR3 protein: CASSSTSGARYNEQFF. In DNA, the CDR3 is TGTGCCAGCAGCTCTACTAGCGGAGCTCGATACAATGAGCAGTTCTTC.

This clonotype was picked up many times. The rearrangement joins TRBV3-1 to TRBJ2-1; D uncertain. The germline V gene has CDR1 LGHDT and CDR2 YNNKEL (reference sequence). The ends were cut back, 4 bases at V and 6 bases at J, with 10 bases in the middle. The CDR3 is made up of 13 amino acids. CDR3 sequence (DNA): TGTGCCAGCAGCCCGTCACGTCTCAATGAGCAGTTCTTC. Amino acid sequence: CASSPSRLNEQFF.

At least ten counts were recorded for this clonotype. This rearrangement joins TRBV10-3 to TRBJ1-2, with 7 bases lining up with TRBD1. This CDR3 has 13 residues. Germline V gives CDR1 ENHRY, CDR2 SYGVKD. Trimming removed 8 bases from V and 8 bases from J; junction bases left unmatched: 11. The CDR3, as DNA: TGTGCCATCGGGACTGACAGGGCAAAGGGCTACACCTTC. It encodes CAIGTDRAKGYTF.

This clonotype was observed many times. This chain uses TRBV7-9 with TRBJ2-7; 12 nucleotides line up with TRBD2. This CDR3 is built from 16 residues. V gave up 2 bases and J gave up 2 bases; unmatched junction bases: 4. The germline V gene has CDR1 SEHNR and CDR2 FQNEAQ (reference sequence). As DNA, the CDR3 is TGTGCCAGCAGCTTAACAACTAGCGGGAGGACCTACGAGCAGTACTTC. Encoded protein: CASSLTTSGRTYEQYF.

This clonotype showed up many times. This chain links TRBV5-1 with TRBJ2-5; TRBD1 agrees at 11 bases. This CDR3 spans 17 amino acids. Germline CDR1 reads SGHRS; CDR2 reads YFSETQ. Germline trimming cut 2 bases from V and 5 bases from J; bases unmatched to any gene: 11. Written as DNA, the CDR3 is TGCGCCAGCAGCTTAGGACAGGGGGCGCGTCTTGTGGAGACCCAGTACTTC. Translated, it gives CASSLGQGARLVETQYF.

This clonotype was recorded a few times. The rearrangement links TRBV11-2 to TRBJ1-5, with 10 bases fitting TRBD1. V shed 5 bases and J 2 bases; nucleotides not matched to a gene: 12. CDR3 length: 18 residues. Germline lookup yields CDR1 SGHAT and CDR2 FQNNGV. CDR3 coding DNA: TGTGCCAGCAGCCTTCAAGGAGACAGGGGGCTCGGCAATCAGCCCCAGCATTTT. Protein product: CASSLQGDRGLGNQPQHF.